This entry describes one T cell receptor (beta chain). Its antigen remains unidentified. The sample comes from a study of T-cell reconstitution after alpha-beta-depleted transplantation in children. Study conclusions and caveats: There were some patients whose high TCRbeta diversity at day 60 came from surviving recipient T cells and thymic progenitors. T cells produced anew were the main source of T-cell counts and diversity one year after transplant. Reportedly, only several hundred clones from non-depleted graft cells drove alpha-beta T-cell counts at about two months.

The CDR3 loop spans 15 amino acids. V was pared by 5 bases and J by 2 bases, with 4 bases of the junction left unmatched. Germline loops: CDR1 MNHNS, CDR2 SASEGT. Preparation of the TCRbeta library involved a method that used unique molecular identifiers. From the PCR reads, TCRdb called clonotypes with MiXCR, one entry per CDR3 protein. Found here are around 580,000 distinct CDR3 sequences, roughly 24% of them singletons; the top ten hold roughly 13%. The receptor comes from a boy less than two years old who had a stem cell transplant for acute myeloid leukemia, so the T cells may come from the graft donor. The source was PBMCs, mostly from graft donor cells, collected 360 days after TCRalphabeta/CD19-depleted stem cell transplant. The rearrangement joins TRBV6-1 to TRBJ2-1, with 9 bases fitting TRBD2. The CDR3, as DNA: TGTGCCAGCAGTCGGGCGGGGGGGCCCTACAATGAGCAGTTCTTC. It codes for CASSRAGGPYNEQFF.